This is a list of T cell receptor beta chains from one sample in a study of blood T cell repertoires in COVID-19. Method: immunoSEQ multiplex PCR; TCRdb's copy keeps in-frame clones and lacks some. Counted here are about 73,000 clones, roughly 87% occurring once; the ten biggest clones make up about 10%. The source material was peripheral blood. The origin of the receptors is a man older than 75 with acute or convalescent COVID-19. CDR3s include the opening cysteine and the closing phenylalanine or tryptophan. D genes are given only for firm matches. Not every row has a clone size; where given, it reads once, few, many or a size class.

clone_size d_call j_call v_call cdr3_aa cdr3_nt
. . TRBJ1-2 TRBV30 CAWSPVPEDYGYTF TGTGCCTGGTCCCCGGTCCCCGAGGACTATGGCTACACCTTC
once . TRBJ1-1 TRBV28 CASTLITNTEAFF TGTGCCAGCACCCTAATAACGAACACTGAAGCTTTCTTT
. . TRBJ1-1 TRBV3-1/TRBV3-2 CASSRGPNTEAFF TGTGCCAGCAGCCGGGGCCCGAACACTGAAGCTTTCTTT
once . TRBJ1-2 TRBV3-1/TRBV3-2 CASSAFPRDYGYTF TGTGCCAGCAGCGCCTTCCCCAGGGACTATGGCTACACCTTC
few TRBD2 TRBJ2-1 TRBV4-2 CASSQDPLAGPNEQFF TGTGCCAGCAGCCAAGATCCACTAGCGGGGCCCAATGAGCAGTTCTTC
. TRBD1 TRBJ1-2 TRBV6-5 CASSSLPGQTNYGYTF TGTGCCAGCAGTTCCTTGCCGGGACAGACCAACTATGGCTACACCTTC
. TRBD1 TRBJ2-1 TRBV24-1 CATSGSPGQGSYNEQFF TGTGCCACCAGTGGCTCACCGGGACAGGGGTCCTACAATGAGCAGTTCTTC
. . TRBJ1-2 TRBV9 CASSDRRTANYGYTF TGTGCCAGCAGCGACCGGAGGACAGCTAACTATGGCTACACCTTC
. . TRBJ1-1 TRBV3-1/TRBV3-2 CASSQGVYTEAFF TGTGCCAGCAGCCAAGGAGTTTACACTGAAGCTTTCTTT
. TRBD2 TRBJ2-2 TRBV6-1 CASSEAAYAGGGGELFF TGTGCCAGCAGTGAAGCGGCCTATGCGGGAGGTGGCGGGGAGCTGTTTTTT
. TRBD2 TRBJ2-1 TRBV4-1 CASSPTLLAPIYNEQFF TGCGCCAGCAGCCCGACCCTACTAGCGCCCATATACAATGAGCAGTTCTTC
. TRBD1 TRBJ1-1 TRBV7-9 CASSSGQPTEAFF TGTGCCAGCAGCTCGGGACAGCCGACTGAAGCTTTCTTT
. . TRBJ1-5 TRBV6-6 CASSPKRTANSNQPQHF TGTGCCAGCAGTCCAAAAAGGACAGCAAATAGCAATCAGCCCCAGCATTTT
. TRBD1 TRBJ1-4 TRBV28 CASRTGGEEKLFF TGTGCCAGCCGGACAGGGGGGGAAGAAAAACTGTTTTTT
. . TRBJ2-5 TRBV10-1 CASSEGGTAQETQYF TGCGCCAGCAGTGAGGGGGGGACAGCCCAAGAGACCCAGTACTTC
. . TRBJ2-6 TRBV2 CASSRRGPSSGANVLTF TGTGCCAGCAGTCGGCGGGGCCCCAGCTCTGGGGCCAACGTCCTGACTTTC
. . TRBJ1-1 TRBV5-1 CASSPGGGTMNTEAFF TGCGCCAGCAGCCCGGGGGGTGGCACCATGAACACTGAAGCTTTCTTT
once . TRBJ1-1 TRBV18 CASSPRGGYSEAFF TGTGCCAGCTCACCGCGGGGCGGATACTCTGAAGCTTTCTTT
. TRBD1 TRBJ2-5 TRBV7-9 CASSLGGTGTETQYF TGTGCCAGCAGCTTAGGTGGGACAGGGACAGAGACCCAGTACTTC
once TRBD2 TRBJ2-7 TRBV6-1 CASSETRPSGSYEQYF TGTGCCAGCAGTGAAACGAGGCCTAGCGGATCCTACGAGCAGTACTTC
few . TRBJ2-3 TRBV3-1/TRBV3-2 CASSSVAESTDTQYF TGTGCCAGCAGCTCTGTAGCGGAGTCCACAGATACGCAGTATTTT
. . TRBJ1-2 TRBV6-5 CASTIDRINYTF TGTGCCAGCACTATCGACAGGATTAACTACACCTTC
. TRBD2 TRBJ2-1 TRBV2 CASSPLSGRARNEQFF TGTGCCAGCAGTCCCCTTAGCGGGAGGGCCCGCAATGAGCAGTTCTTC
. TRBD1 TRBJ1-2 TRBV5-1 CASSIGQGRTRGKDGYTF TGCGCCAGCAGCATCGGACAGGGCCGGACGAGGGGTAAGGATGGCTACACCTTC
. TRBD2 TRBJ2-6 TRBV2 CASSGLAGPSGANVLTF TGTGCCAGCAGTGGACTAGCGGGGCCTTCTGGGGCCAACGTCCTGACTTTC
. . TRBJ2-7 TRBV7-9 CASSRPAGEQYF TGTGCCAGCAGCCGACCGGCGGGCGAGCAGTACTTC
. TRBD2 TRBJ2-1 TRBV7-6 CASSPGLAGTYNEQFF TGTGCCAGCAGCCCCGGACTAGCGGGGACCTACAATGAGCAGTTCTTC
. TRBD2 TRBJ2-1 TRBV7-3 CASSLGTSDYNEQFF TGTGCCAGCAGCCTTGGGACTAGCGACTACAATGAGCAGTTCTTC
. TRBD1 TRBJ1-1 TRBV25-1 CASSQGGGTEAFF TGTGCCAGCAGCCAGGGGGGAGGCACTGAAGCTTTCTTT
. . TRBJ2-2 TRBV7-6 CASSPRVGLAGELFF TGTGCCAGCAGCCCCCGCGTGGGGCTAGCCGGGGAGCTGTTTTTT
. TRBD1 TRBJ2-7 TRBV5-1 CASSPPLTGGGYEQYF TGCGCCAGCAGCCCACCATTAACAGGGGGCGGGTACGAGCAGTACTTC
. . TRBJ1-2 TRBV19 CASSIEAHLGGYGYTF TGTGCCAGTAGTATAGAGGCGCACCTAGGGGGCTATGGCTACACCTTC
. TRBD2 TRBJ2-3 TRBV13 CASSPDRTSGKDTQYF TGTGCCAGCAGCCCGGACAGGACTAGCGGGAAGGATACGCAGTATTTT
. . TRBJ2-7 TRBV12-3/TRBV12-4 CASSGPGIYEQYF TGTGCCAGCAGTGGACCAGGGATCTACGAGCAGTACTTC
. . TRBJ1-1 TRBV5-5 CASSFTPRSRGTEAFF TGTGCCAGCAGCTTTACCCCGAGATCCAGGGGTACTGAAGCTTTCTTT
. TRBD1 TRBJ1-4 TRBV3-1/TRBV3-2 CASSQRNRGNKLFF TGTGCCAGCAGCCAGCGAAACAGGGGTAATAAACTGTTTTTT
. . TRBJ2-2 TRBV6-6 CASSRQEITGELFF TGTGCCAGCAGCAGACAAGAGATCACCGGGGAGCTGTTTTTT
. . TRBJ1-2 TRBV7-2 CASSLGGRYGYTF TGTGCCAGCAGCTTAGGTGGGAGATATGGCTACACCTTC
. . TRBJ1-3 TRBV9 CASSVEAGTGNTIYF TGTGCCAGCAGCGTAGAGGCAGGGACTGGAAACACCATATATTTT
. . TRBJ1-1 TRBV5-1 CASSQGHRNTEAFF TGCGCCAGCAGCCAGGGACACCGGAACACTGAAGCTTTCTTT
. . TRBJ1-1 TRBV12-5 CASGLPDRLNTEAFF TGTGCTAGTGGATTACCCGACAGACTGAACACTGAAGCTTTCTTT
. . TRBJ1-1 TRBV2 CASSLQGIGTEAFF TGTGCCAGCAGTTTACAGGGAATCGGGACTGAAGCTTTCTTT
. . TRBJ1-2 TRBV30 CAWSGRNNYGYTF TGTGCCTGGAGTGGGCGGAACAACTATGGCTACACCTTC
. TRBD1 TRBJ2-2 TRBV18 CASRPGQGLGELFF TGTGCCAGCCGACCGGGACAGGGGCTCGGGGAGCTGTTTTTT
. . TRBJ2-1 TRBV5-1 CASSLAQGSYNEQFF TGCGCCAGCAGCTTGGCCCAGGGATCCTACAATGAGCAGTTCTTC